These T cell receptor beta chains were read from a single sample in a study of blood T cell repertoires in COVID-19. Method: immunoSEQ multiplex PCR; TCRdb's copy keeps in-frame clones and lacks some. The sample carries around 180,000 clones, about three quarters recorded once. The material sequenced was peripheral blood. The receptors come from a woman older than 75 with COVID-19, enrolled during active disease. Both conserved end residues are part of each CDR3. The order of the fields is clone size, J gene, V gene, CDR3 protein. The listing skips clone size in some rows; elsewhere it reads once, few, many or a size class.

abundance: few
j_gene: TRBJ2-1
v_gene: TRBV27
CDR3aa: CASSPWTSVRNEQFF

abundance: .
j_gene: TRBJ1-6
v_gene: TRBV19
CDR3aa: CASSEQGRDSPLHF

abundance: .
j_gene: TRBJ2-7
v_gene: TRBV4-1
CDR3aa: CASSHDRVSYEQYF

abundance: few
j_gene: TRBJ1-2
v_gene: TRBV7-6
CDR3aa: CASSLGVRGSYGYTF

abundance: .
j_gene: TRBJ2-7
v_gene: TRBV5-4
CDR3aa: CASSSKGGTGPSYEQYF

abundance: .
j_gene: TRBJ1-2
v_gene: TRBV6-6
CDR3aa: CASSYSALYGYTF

abundance: .
j_gene: TRBJ1-6
v_gene: TRBV7-8
CDR3aa: CASSFRQGAANNSPLHF

abundance: .
j_gene: TRBJ2-7
v_gene: TRBV5-1
CDR3aa: CASSSFGGASYEQYF

abundance: .
j_gene: TRBJ1-1
v_gene: TRBV6-5
CDR3aa: CASTRKAEAFF

abundance: .
j_gene: TRBJ2-7
v_gene: TRBV11-2
CDR3aa: CASSFLSGQSSYEQYF